The 2 T cell receptor beta chains listed next were all sequenced from one sample in a study of beta chain features in type 1 diabetes. Expressed TCRB transcripts were sequenced, since all the RNA that had been isolated was reverse transcribed. Measured with immunoSEQ multiplex PCR; TCRdb has only the in-frame clones, and not every one. In the table there are under 95,000 clones, roughly a third of which are singletons. Material: stem cell memory CD4+ T cells from blood. Every receptor here comes from a woman aged 18-29 years in good health.

This rearrangement joins TRBV6-1 to TRBJ2-1, with 8 bases fitting TRBD2. The trim removed 3 bases at V and 7 bases at J, leaving 8 bases unmatched. The CDR3 length is 15 residues. The germline gives CDR1 MNHNS, CDR2 SASEGT. The CDR3 loop is CASSEREAIRNEQFF. DNA of the CDR3: TGTGCCAGCAGTGAGCGGGAGGCCATAAGGAATGAGCAGTTCTTC.

The table lists this clone with a few counts. The rearrangement links TRBV18 to TRBJ2-1; TRBD2 matches 11 bases. Germline-derived CDR1 and CDR2 are KGHSH and LQKENI. The junction had 2 bases not matched to a gene; V was cut back by 5 bases and J by 8 bases. CDR3 length: 13 residues. The CDR3 loop reads CASSTLAGDEQFF. The DNA of the CDR3 is TGTGCCAGCTCAACACTAGCGGGAGATGAGCAGTTCTTC.